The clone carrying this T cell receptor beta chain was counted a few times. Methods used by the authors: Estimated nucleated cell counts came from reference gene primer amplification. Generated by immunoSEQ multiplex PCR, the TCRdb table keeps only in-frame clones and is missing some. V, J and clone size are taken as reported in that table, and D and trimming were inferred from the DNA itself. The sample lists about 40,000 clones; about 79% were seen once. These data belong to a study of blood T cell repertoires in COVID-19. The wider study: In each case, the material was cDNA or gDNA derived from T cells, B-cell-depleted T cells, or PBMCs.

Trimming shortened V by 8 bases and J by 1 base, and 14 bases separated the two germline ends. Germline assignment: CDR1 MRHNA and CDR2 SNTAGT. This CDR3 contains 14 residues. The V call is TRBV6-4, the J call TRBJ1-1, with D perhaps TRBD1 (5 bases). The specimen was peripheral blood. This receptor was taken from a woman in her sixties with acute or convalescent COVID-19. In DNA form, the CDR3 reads TGTGCCAGCGCACCCGGAGGGGCGAACACTGAAGCTTTCTTT. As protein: CASAPGGANTEAFF.